This T cell receptor beta chain was documented in a study of T-cell reconstitution after alpha-beta-depleted transplantation in children. By share of the sample, this clonotype is medium-sized. The antigen remains unidentified. Unique molecular identifiers were incorporated when the TCRbeta library was constructed. TCRdb ran MiXCR on the PCR reads and lists one entry per CDR3 protein. The sample holds about 4,900 distinct CDR3 sequences; about a quarter are singletons and the top ten take over 30%. V lost 4 bases, J lost 10 bases, and 4 bases stayed unmatched. The V gene's germline CDR1 is SGHNT and CDR2 YYREEE (reference sequence). This CDR3 region has 11 residues. Findings of the study overall: From surviving recipient T cells and thymic progenitors came the high day-60 TCRbeta diversity observed in some patients. One year after transplant, T-cell counts and diversity came mostly from newly produced T cells. There were reportedly several hundred expanded graft clones from which alpha-beta T cells came about two months after transplant.

Sequences were derived from PBMCs, mostly from graft donor cells, sampled 60 days after TCRalphabeta/CD19-depleted stem cell transplant. This chain links TRBV5-4 with TRBJ2-5; 7 positions agree with TRBD2. The TCR originated in a male patient between 2 and 15 years old who had a stem cell transplant for acute lymphoblastic leukemia, so the T cells may come from the graft donor. The CDR3 bases are TGTGCCAGCAGCGACGGGGGGATCCAGTACTTC. Protein product: CASSDGGIQYF.